This T cell receptor beta chain was sequenced during a study of blood T cell repertoires in COVID-19. Background on the study: Italy, Spain and the United States were the sources of the convalescent and acute COVID-19 samples. The analysed material was cDNA or gDNA that came from T cells, B-cell-depleted T cells, or PBMCs.

Study processing details: Scientists estimated how many nucleated cells there were by amplifying reference gene primers. Sequencing was performed with immunoSEQ multiplex PCR; in TCRdb, only in-frame clones are kept and a portion is missing. The DNA was the basis for D and trimming; V, J and clone size are from that table. Among over 40,000 clones listed, about 90% were seen once. Sequencing was performed on peripheral blood. The source of this sequence is a human donor in a cohort sampled during active COVID-19.

Here the CDR3 DNA reads TGTGCCAGCAGCCTGCGGGGCCCAGATACGCAGTATTTT. As protein: CASSLRGPDTQYF. The V gene is TRBV3-1 (or the pseudogene TRBV3-2), the J gene TRBJ2-3; D possibly corresponds to TRBD2 (6 bases). The V end was cut by 4 bases, the J end by 4 bases, with 9 bases between. Germline V gene sequence: CDR1 LGHDT, CDR2 YNNKEL (reference sequence). The CDR3 runs to 13 residues.